These 8 T cell receptor beta chains came from one sample sequenced in a study of cytomegalovirus exposure and HLA in healthy donors. PCR amplification relied on 60 Vbeta primers (plus 13 Jbeta primers). TCRdb's table, derived via immunoSEQ multiplex PCR, lists solely in-frame clones and lacks some. This sample yields some 95,000 clones, of which over 75% are seen a single time; about 7.3% belongs to the top ten. The sample consisted of PBMCs. Receptors were obtained from a man younger than 40 in good health and CMV-seronegative.

This clone has more than one count but fewer than ten. The chain joins TRBV2 to TRBJ1-4, with 12 nucleotides matching TRBD1. The length of the CDR3 is 14 residues. The J segment lost 7 bases and the V segment lost 8 bases, leaving 5 bases of the junction unmatched. Germline V gene sequence: CDR1 SNHLY, CDR2 FYNNEI. CDR3 protein: CASAPGQGAEKLFF. Written as DNA, the CDR3 is TGTGCCAGCGCACCGGGACAGGGGGCTGAAAAACTGTTTTTT.

The V gene is TRBV11-2, the J gene TRBJ2-3; 8 bases are a match to TRBD2. After removal of 1 base from V and 1 base from J, the junction contained 1 base not matched to a gene. Germline V lookup: CDR1 SGHAT, CDR2 FQNNGV. The CDR3 totals 15 residues. CDR3 nucleotides: TGTGCCAGCAGCTTAGGAGCGGGGGGCACAGATACGCAGTATTTT. Translating gives CASSLGAGGTDTQYF.

CDR3 DNA: TGTGCCAGCTCACCAGGGCTGAAGGACATTCAGTACTTC. Translation: CASSPGLKDIQYF. The chain employs TRBV18 and TRBJ2-4; D is uncertain. V gave up 2 bases and J gave up 8 bases, with 10 bases separating them. The CDR3 contains 13 residues. Per germline, CDR1 KGHSH and CDR2 LQKENI.

The J gene is TRBJ1-2, the V gene TRBV5-6; weak D call: TRBD1 (6 bases). The V end was cut by 3 bases, the J end by 6 bases, with 12 bases between. The CDR3 spans 13 residues. Germline CDR1 reads SGHDT; CDR2 reads YYEEEE. CDR3 DNA: TGTGCCAGCAGCTCGGCGGGGGCGGATGGCTACACCTTC. Translated, it gives CASSSAGADGYTF. Full variable domain (missing parts from reference TRBV5-6 and TRBJ1-2): DAGVTQSPTHLIKTRGQQVTLRCSPKSGHDTVSWYQQALGQGPQFIFQYYEEEERQRGNFPDRFSGHQFPNYSSELNVNALLLGDSALYLCASSSAGADGYTFGSGTRLTVV.

This clone was recorded once. DNA for the CDR3: TGTGCCAGCTCACCACCGAGTACAGGGCTCACTGAAGCTTTCTTT. This gives the protein CASSPPSTGLTEAFF. V is TRBV18 and J is TRBJ1-1; D may be TRBD1 (6 bases). Germline assignment: CDR1 KGHSH and CDR2 LQKENI. Trimming took off 0 bases at V and 4 bases at J, with 12 bases between the two ends. The CDR3 covers 15 residues.

Only one count was recorded for this clone. CDR3 sequence reads: CASSLARLPTAPGYTF. CDR3 nucleotides: TGTGCCAGCAGCTTAGCGCGTCTGCCTACCGCTCCCGGCTACACCTTC. J is TRBJ1-2 and V is TRBV7-6; no definite D call. The CDR3 sequence is 16 residues long. The germline CDR1 and CDR2 sequences are SGHVS and FNYEAQ. V dropped 0 bases and J dropped 8 bases, with 19 bases sitting between them.

The rearrangement joins TRBV7-9 to TRBJ2-5; TRBD2 matches 14 bases. V lost 0 bases to trimming and J lost 4 bases; unmatched junction nucleotides: 1. The CDR3 is 16 amino acids. Germline assignment: CDR1 SEHNR and CDR2 FQNEAQ (reference sequence). This CDR3 reads CASSLAGLAGGETQYF. CDR3 bases: TGTGCCAGCAGCTTAGCTGGACTAGCGGGAGGAGAGACCCAGTACTTC.

J is TRBJ1-5 and V is TRBV6-1, with a weak D call TRBD1 (5 bases). This CDR3 has 16 amino acids. In germline, CDR1 is MNHNS, CDR2 SASEGT. V gave up 0 bases and J gave up 5 bases, with 14 bases separating them. CDR3 DNA sequence: TGTGCCAGCAGTGAAGCGCTTCGGGGCGGGGATCAGCCCCAGCATTTT. Translating gives CASSEALRGGDQPQHF.